Below are 22 T cell receptor beta chains sequenced from a single sample in a study of shared clonotypes between healthy human individuals. Repertoires were generated with immunoSEQ multiplex PCR, while TCRdb's copy carries only in-frame clones and drops some. The sample holds 2 million to 2.5 million clones, 85% to 95% seen once. Naive CD8 isolation took CD45RO-negative cells positively selected for CCR7 and excluded terminally differentiated effector memory CD45RA+ cells. Material for sequencing was naive CD8+ T cells from PBMCs. These receptor sequences come from a young man in good health. Some clones in this sample may be carry-over from other donors' samples.

The count of this clone is one. The chain recombines TRBV7-9 with TRBJ2-7; 7 bases are shared with TRBD1. CDR3 length: 14 residues. CDR1 is SEHNR, CDR2 FQNEAQ, per germline (reference sequence). The J segment lost 5 bases and the V segment lost 5 bases, leaving 9 bases of the junction unmatched. CDR3 DNA: TGTGCCAGCAGCCCTAGGGACAGCCCCCACGAGCAGTACTTC. Protein: CASSPRDSPHEQYF. Full variable domain (outside the CDR3, taken from reference TRBV7-9 and TRBJ2-7): DTGVSQNPRHKITKRGQNVTFRCDPISEHNRLYWYRQTLGQGPEFLTYFQNEAQLEKSRLLSDRFSAERPKGSFSTLEIQRTEQGDSAMYLCASSPRDSPHEQYFGPGTRLTVT.

Remarks on this clone: Additional DNA sequences in this sample encode the identical CDR3. The chain carries TRBV6-6 and TRBJ1-1; perhaps TRBD1 as D (5 bases). CDR1 and CDR2 from the germline V gene are MNHNY and SVGAGI (reference sequence). The CDR3 covers 12 residues. With 2 bases removed from V and 5 bases from J, the gap between germline ends came to 6 bases. CDR3 nucleotides: TGTGCCAGCAGTTACGGGGGGACTGAAGCTTTCTTT. This translates into CASSYGGTEAFF.

This chain links TRBV4-2 with TRBJ2-7, with 9 bases aligning to TRBD1. V gave up 1 base and J gave up 2 bases; unmatched junction bases: 12. The germline V gene encodes CDR1 LGHNA and CDR2 YNFKEQ. CDR3 length: 18 amino acids. The DNA of the CDR3 is TGTGCCAGCAGCCAAGTTGCGTTACAGGGGGCCCTTACCTACGAGCAGTACTTC. Residues: CASSQVALQGALTYEQYF.

The CDR3 DNA reads TGTGCCAGCAGCCGGGAAAGATGGGGTACTAACTATGGCTACACCTTC. Protein product: CASSRERWGTNYGYTF. The rearrangement joins TRBV5-6 to TRBJ1-2; D is ambiguous. CDR3 length equals 16 residues. Trimming stripped 4 bases from V and 0 bases from J, with 16 bases between. CDR1 SGHDT and CDR2 YYEEEE come from the germline V gene. The full variable domain, its missing parts supplied by reference TRBV5-6 and TRBJ1-2, is DAGVTQSPTHLIKTRGQQVTLRCSPKSGHDTVSWYQQALGQGPQFIFQYYEEEERQRGNFPDRFSGHQFPNYSSELNVNALLLGDSALYLCASSRERWGTNYGYTFGSGTRLTVV.

The chain links TRBV20-1 to TRBJ1-2; D call uncertain. Trimming removed 1 base from V and 8 bases from J, with 8 bases in between. The CDR3 consists of 11 residues. Germline V gene lookup returns CDR1 DFQATT and CDR2 SNEGSKA (reference sequence). CDR3 in amino acids: CSARASGGYTF. As DNA, the CDR3 is TGCAGTGCTAGAGCCAGTGGAGGCTACACCTTC.

The chain joins TRBV9 to TRBJ2-1, with 10 bases fitting TRBD1. J was trimmed by 4 bases and V by 0 bases; bases with no gene match: 19. CDR3 size: 21 residues. Germline V gives CDR1 SGDLS, CDR2 YYNGEE. The CDR3 DNA is TGTGCCAGCAGCGTAGAAGGAGTATCTTACCGGGACAGGGGAGAGTACAATGAGCAGTTCTTC. Its protein product is CASSVEGVSYRDRGEYNEQFF.

The chain uses TRBV7-9 and TRBJ2-3, with D tentatively TRBD1 or TRBD2 (6 bases each). The V end lost 5 bases, the J end lost 5 bases, and 20 bases lay between the germline ends. The germline gives CDR1 SEHNR, CDR2 FQNEAQ (reference sequence). The CDR3 is 16 amino acids. CDR3: CASSRRGEALEDTQYF. The CDR3 DNA follows: TGTGCCAGCAGCCGTAGGGGGGAGGCTCTAGAAGATACGCAGTATTTT.

The V call is TRBV9, the J call TRBJ2-1; 9 nucleotides align to TRBD2. In germline, CDR1 is SGDLS, CDR2 YYNGEE. The ends lost 7 bases at V and 5 bases at J; junction bases unmatched: 13. This CDR3 is built from 16 residues. The CDR3 bases are TGTGCCAGCGGAAAGAGGGGGACTAGCTGGGACAATGAGCAGTTCTTC. Encoded protein: CASGKRGTSWDNEQFF.

This chain uses TRBV9 with TRBJ2-7, with 9 bases matching TRBD2. V lost 4 bases, J lost 5 bases, and 4 bases stayed unmatched. CDR3 length: 13 residues. CDR1 and CDR2 (germline): SGDLS, YYNGEE. The CDR3 DNA sequence: TGTGCCAGCAGCCCGGGACTAGCAAACGAGCAGTACTTC. Its protein product is CASSPGLANEQYF.

The V and J genes are TRBV4-1 and TRBJ2-5, with 9 bases lining up with TRBD1. The DNA matches TRBJ2-7 better at its end, which makes the J call doubtful. The CDR3 spans 14 residues. The germline CDR1 and CDR2 sequences are MGHRA and YSYEKL. In DNA, the CDR3 is TGCGCCAGCAGCCCACAGGGGGCTGGGTACGAGCAGTACTTC. The encoded protein is CASSPQGAGYEQYF.

A word on this clone: The same CDR3 can be traced to other DNA sequences in this sample. This sequence joins TRBV9 and TRBJ2-1; weak D call: TRBD1 (5 bases). The CDR3 is 12 residues long. Looked up from germline, CDR1 is SGDLS and CDR2 is YYNGEE. V gave up 0 bases and J gave up 8 bases, with 6 bases separating them. The CDR3: CASSVVGDEQFF. Here the CDR3 DNA reads TGTGCCAGCAGCGTAGTAGGGGATGAGCAGTTCTTC.

This chain joins TRBV7-9 and TRBJ1-5; possible D gene TRBD1, 5 bases. With 5 bases removed from V and 9 bases from J, the gap between germline ends came to 17 bases. The CDR3 is made up of 14 amino acids. Germline V lookup: CDR1 SEHNR, CDR2 FQNEAQ (reference sequence). CDR3: CASSLGAGITPQHF. The DNA of the CDR3 is TGTGCCAGCAGCCTTGGGGCGGGTATAACGCCCCAGCATTTT.

This chain links TRBV4-3 with TRBJ1-2, with 7 bases fitting TRBD1. J lost 7 bases, V lost 0 bases, and 11 bases had no gene match. This CDR3 contains 16 residues. Germline CDR1 LGHNA, CDR2 YSLEER. CDR3 residues: CASSQEEGQLAIGYTF. For the CDR3, the DNA is TGCGCCAGCAGCCAAGAAGAGGGACAGCTAGCGATTGGCTACACCTTC.

V usage is TRBV7-8 and J usage is TRBJ2-7; perhaps TRBD1 as D (6 bases). Trimming stripped 3 bases from V and 1 base from J, with 22 bases between. The germline V gene has CDR1 SGHVS and CDR2 FQNEAQ. The CDR3 is 18 amino acids. DNA of the CDR3: TGTGCCAGCAGCTTTAACTTTATTTCGGGGACATCTTCCTACGAGCAGTACTTC. As protein: CASSFNFISGTSSYEQYF.

Details on this clone: At one of its ends the junction is not consistent with the germline gene, which may arise from a read error. This chain uses TRBV7-9 with TRBJ2-3; maybe TRBD2 (6 bases). Germline loops: CDR1 SEHNR, CDR2 FQNEAQ (reference sequence). This CDR3 has 18 amino acids. The CDR3 spells CASTLLPGARPSTDTQYF. As DNA, the CDR3 is TGTGCCAGCACCTTATTACCGGGAGCGAGACCTAGCACAGATACGCAGTATTTT.

Remarks on this clone: Other DNA sequences in the sample encode the same CDR3. V usage is TRBV27 and J usage is TRBJ2-7, with TRBD1 matching 7 bases. Germline CDR1 MNHEY, CDR2 SMNVEV (reference sequence). The CDR3 runs 14 residues. Trimming at V came to 2 bases and at J to 2 bases, leaving 3 bases not matched to a gene. In DNA form, the CDR3 reads TGTGCCAGCAGTTTACGGACAGGTGCCTACGAGCAGTACTTC. It specifies CASSLRTGAYEQYF.

This rearrangement joins TRBV2 to TRBJ2-7, with 10 nucleotides matching TRBD1. The V and J ends lost 6 bases and 7 bases, in that order; junction bases with no gene match: 12. CDR3 size: 15 residues. The germline CDR1 and CDR2 sequences are SNHLY and FYNNEI. The CDR3 DNA is TGTGCCAGCAGCTCCCGGGACAGGGGCTCTGAGGAGCAGTACTTC. It is translated as CASSSRDRGSEEQYF.

This sequence joins TRBV14 and TRBJ1-2; possible D gene TRBD1, 6 bases. The V gene lost 4 bases and the J gene lost 6 bases, with 18 bases spanning the gap. The V gene's germline CDR1 is SGHDN and CDR2 FVKESK. The CDR3 is made up of 15 amino acids. Written as DNA, the CDR3 is TGTGCCAGCAGCCGACACATACAGGGACCGGATGGCTACACCTTC. Protein product: CASSRHIQGPDGYTF.

The chain uses TRBV5-1 and TRBJ2-1; a possible D gene is TRBD1 (5 bases). Trimming removed 3 bases from V and 2 bases from J, with 9 bases in between. This CDR3 has 14 amino acids. Germline lookup yields CDR1 SGHRS and CDR2 YFSETQ. CDR3 DNA sequence: TGCGCCAGCAGCTCGGACAACCCCTACAATGAGCAGTTCTTC. Its protein is CASSSDNPYNEQFF.

The chain has TRBV6-9 and TRBJ1-5; weak D call: TRBD1 (5 bases). With 0 bases removed from V and 5 bases from J, the gap between germline ends came to 20 bases. Germline-derived CDR1 and CDR2 are MNHGY and SVAAGI. CDR3 length: 18 residues. In DNA, the CDR3 is TGTGCCAGCAGTTATTCTAAGAGTAACGCAGGGATTCATCAGCCCCAGCATTTT. Residues: CASSYSKSNAGIHQPQHF.

V usage is TRBV14 and J usage is TRBJ2-4; 7 bases are shared with TRBD2. Germline assignment: CDR1 SGHDN and CDR2 FVKESK. This CDR3 has 17 residues. The V segment lost 0 bases and the J segment 3 bases; nucleotides outside the gene matches: 8. The DNA of the CDR3 is TGTGCCAGCAGCCAAGATAGAGGGGAGGGACTCAAAAACATTCAGTACTTC. It specifies CASSQDRGEGLKNIQYF.

The rearrangement links TRBV27 to TRBJ2-1; D ambiguous. The V gene's germline CDR1 is MNHEY and CDR2 SMNVEV (reference sequence). This CDR3 has 16 amino acids. V lost 6 bases and J lost 0, with 15 bases in between. CDR3 coding DNA: TGTGCCAGCAGGACGCTACGGACCCGCTCCTACAATGAGCAGTTCTTC. As protein: CASRTLRTRSYNEQFF.